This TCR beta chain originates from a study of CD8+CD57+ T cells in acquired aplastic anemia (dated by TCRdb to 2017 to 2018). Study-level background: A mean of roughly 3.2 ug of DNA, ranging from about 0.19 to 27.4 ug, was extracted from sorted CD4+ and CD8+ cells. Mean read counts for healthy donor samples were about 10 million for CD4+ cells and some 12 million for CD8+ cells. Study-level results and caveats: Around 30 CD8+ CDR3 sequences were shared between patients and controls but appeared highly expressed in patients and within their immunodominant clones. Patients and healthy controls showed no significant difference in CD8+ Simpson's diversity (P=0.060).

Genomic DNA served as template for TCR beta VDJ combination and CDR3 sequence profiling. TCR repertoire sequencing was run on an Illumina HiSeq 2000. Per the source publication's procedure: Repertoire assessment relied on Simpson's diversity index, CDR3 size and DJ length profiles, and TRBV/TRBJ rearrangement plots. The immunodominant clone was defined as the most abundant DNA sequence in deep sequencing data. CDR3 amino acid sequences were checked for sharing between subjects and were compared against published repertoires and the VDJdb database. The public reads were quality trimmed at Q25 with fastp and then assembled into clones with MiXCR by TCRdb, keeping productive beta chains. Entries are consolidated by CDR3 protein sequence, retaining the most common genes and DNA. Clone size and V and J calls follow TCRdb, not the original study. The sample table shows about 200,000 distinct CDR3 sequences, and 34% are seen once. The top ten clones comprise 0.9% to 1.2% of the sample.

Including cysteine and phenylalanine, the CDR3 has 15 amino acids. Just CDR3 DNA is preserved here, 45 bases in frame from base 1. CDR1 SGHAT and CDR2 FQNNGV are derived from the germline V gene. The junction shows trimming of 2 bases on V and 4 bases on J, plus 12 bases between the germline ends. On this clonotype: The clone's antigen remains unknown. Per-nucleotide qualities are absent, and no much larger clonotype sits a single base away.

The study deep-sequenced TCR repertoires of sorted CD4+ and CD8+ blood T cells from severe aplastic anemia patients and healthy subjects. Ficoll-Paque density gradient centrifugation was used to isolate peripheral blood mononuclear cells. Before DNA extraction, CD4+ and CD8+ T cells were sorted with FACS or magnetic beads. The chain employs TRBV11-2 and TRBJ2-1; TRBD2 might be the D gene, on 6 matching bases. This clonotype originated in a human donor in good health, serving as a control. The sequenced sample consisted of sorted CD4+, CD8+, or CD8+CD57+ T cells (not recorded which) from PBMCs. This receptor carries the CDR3 CASSLSLGGYNEQFF. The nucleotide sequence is TGTGCCAGCAGCTTAAGCCTGGGGGGATACAATGAGCAGTTCTTC.